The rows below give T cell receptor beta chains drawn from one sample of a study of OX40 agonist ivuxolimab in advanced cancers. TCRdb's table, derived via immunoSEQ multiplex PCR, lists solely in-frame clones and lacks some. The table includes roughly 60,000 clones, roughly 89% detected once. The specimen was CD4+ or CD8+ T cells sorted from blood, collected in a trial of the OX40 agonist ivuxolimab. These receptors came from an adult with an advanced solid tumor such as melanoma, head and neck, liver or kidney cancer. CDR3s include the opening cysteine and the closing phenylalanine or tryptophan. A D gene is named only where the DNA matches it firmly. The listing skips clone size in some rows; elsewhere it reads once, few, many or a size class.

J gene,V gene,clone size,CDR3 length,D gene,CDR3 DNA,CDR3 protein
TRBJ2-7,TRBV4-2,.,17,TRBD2,TGTGCCAGCAGCCAAGATATAGGGGCCCAGGGAGGGGACGAGCAGTACTTC,CASSQDIGAQGGDEQYF
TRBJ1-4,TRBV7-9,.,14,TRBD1,TGTGCCAGCAGCTTGGGACAGGGTAATGAAAAACTGTTTTTT,CASSLGQGNEKLFF
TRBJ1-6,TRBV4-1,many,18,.,TGCGCCAGCAGCCAAGATTCATCTGGGAGGACCTATAATTCACCCCTCCACTTT,CASSQDSSGRTYNSPLHF
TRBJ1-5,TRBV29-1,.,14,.,TGCAGCGCCGCTGCAGGGCATGGCAATCAGCCCCAGCATTTT,CSAAAGHGNQPQHF
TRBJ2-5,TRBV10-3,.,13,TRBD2,TGTGCCATCAGTCGAGCGGGGAGGGAGACCCAGTACTTC,CAISRAGRETQYF
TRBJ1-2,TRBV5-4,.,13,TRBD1,TGTGCCAGCAGCTTGGGGACAGGCTATGGCTACACCTTC,CASSLGTGYGYTF
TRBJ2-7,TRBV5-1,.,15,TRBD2,TGCGCCAGCAGCCTCACGGGACTAGCATCCTACGAGCAGTACTTC,CASSLTGLASYEQYF
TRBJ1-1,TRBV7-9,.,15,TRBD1,TGTGCCAGCAGGTTAAGACAGGGCTCAGGCACTGAAGCTTTCTTT,CASRLRQGSGTEAFF
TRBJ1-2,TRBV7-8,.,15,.,TGTGCCAGCAGCTTCTATGGGGGGCTGGACTATGGCTACACCTTC,CASSFYGGLDYGYTF
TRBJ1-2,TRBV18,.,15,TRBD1,TGTGCCAGCTCACCGAGACAGGGTGAAGAATATGGCTACACCTTC,CASSPRQGEEYGYTF
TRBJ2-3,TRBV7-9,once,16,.,TGTGCCAGCAGCCCAGAGGGGGGACAGACCACAGATACGCAGTATTTT,CASSPEGGQTTDTQYF
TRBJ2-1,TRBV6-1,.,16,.,TGTGCCAGCAGTGAACAGGTCACCCGAAGTGGAAATGAGCAGTTCTTC,CASSEQVTRSGNEQFF
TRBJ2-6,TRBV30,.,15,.,TGTGCCTGGAGTTTCGGCGGCTCTGGGGCCAACGTCCTGACTTTC,CAWSFGGSGANVLTF
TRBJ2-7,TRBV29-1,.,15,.,TGCAGCGTTACTAGGGGGGGGGTGACCTCCTACGAGCAGTACTTC,CSVTRGGVTSYEQYF
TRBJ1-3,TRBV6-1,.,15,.,TGTGCCAGCAGTGAACTCCCCCACTCTGGAAACACCATATATTTT,CASSELPHSGNTIYF
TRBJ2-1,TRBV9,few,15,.,TGTGCCAGCAGGTCGGAGGGTAGGAGTTGGAATGAGCAGTTCTTC,CASRSEGRSWNEQFF
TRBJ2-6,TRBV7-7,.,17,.,TGTGCCAGCAGCCCGGTGAGGGGAAATAAGGGGGCCAACGTCCTGACTTTC,CASSPVRGNKGANVLTF
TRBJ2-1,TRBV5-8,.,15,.,TGTGCCAGCAGCACCCACGGCCCGATACCCTATGAGCAGTTCTTC,CASSTHGPIPYEQFF
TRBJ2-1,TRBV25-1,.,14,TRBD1,TGTGCCAGCAGTGAATTCGGGACAGTCAATGAGCAGTTCTTC,CASSEFGTVNEQFF
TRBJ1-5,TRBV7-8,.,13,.,TGTGCCAGCAGCCCGGACAGCAATCAGCCCCAGCATTTT,CASSPDSNQPQHF
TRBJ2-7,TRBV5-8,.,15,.,TGTGCCAGCAGCCTGGACGGTCGAAGCTCCTACGAGCAGTACTTC,CASSLDGRSSYEQYF
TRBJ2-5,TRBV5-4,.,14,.,TGTGCCAGCAGCTTGGTAGGGACCCAAGAGACCCAGTACTTC,CASSLVGTQETQYF
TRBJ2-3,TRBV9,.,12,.,TGTGCCAGCAGCGTTCAGGGGGATACGCAGTATTTT,CASSVQGDTQYF
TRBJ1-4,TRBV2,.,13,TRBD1,TGTGCCAGCAGTGCACAGGGGAATGAAAAACTGTTTTTT,CASSAQGNEKLFF
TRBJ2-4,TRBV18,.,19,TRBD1,TGTGCCAGCTCACCTTTTTTACCGGGACAGACATCCTGGAAAAACATTCAGTACTTC,CASSPFLPGQTSWKNIQYF
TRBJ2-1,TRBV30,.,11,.,TGTGCCTGGGGAAAACAGGGAGAGCAGTTCTTC,CAWGKQGEQFF
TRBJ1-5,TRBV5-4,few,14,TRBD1,TGTGCCAGCAGCCGGGACAGGGGAGATCAGCCCCAGCATTTT,CASSRDRGDQPQHF
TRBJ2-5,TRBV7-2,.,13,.,TGTGCCAGCAACACAGGGATAGGGGAGACCCAGTACTTC,CASNTGIGETQYF
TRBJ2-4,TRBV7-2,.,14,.,TGTGCCAGCAGCCCGGGACAGCGGGTAAACATTCAGTACTTC,CASSPGQRVNIQYF
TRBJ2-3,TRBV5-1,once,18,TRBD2,TGCGCCAGCAGCTTGGCCGGCACTAGCGGGGGCCACACAGATACGCAGTATTTT,CASSLAGTSGGHTDTQYF
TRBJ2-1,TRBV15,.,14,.,TGTGCCACCAGCAGAGGGTTCTCCTACAATGAGCAGTTCTTC,CATSRGFSYNEQFF
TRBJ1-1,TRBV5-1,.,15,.,TGCGCCAGCAGCTTGGAAGGCGTCATGAACACTGAAGCTTTCTTT,CASSLEGVMNTEAFF
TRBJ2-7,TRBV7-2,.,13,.,TGTGCCAGCAGGCCGACAGGTTCCTACGAGCAGTACTTC,CASRPTGSYEQYF